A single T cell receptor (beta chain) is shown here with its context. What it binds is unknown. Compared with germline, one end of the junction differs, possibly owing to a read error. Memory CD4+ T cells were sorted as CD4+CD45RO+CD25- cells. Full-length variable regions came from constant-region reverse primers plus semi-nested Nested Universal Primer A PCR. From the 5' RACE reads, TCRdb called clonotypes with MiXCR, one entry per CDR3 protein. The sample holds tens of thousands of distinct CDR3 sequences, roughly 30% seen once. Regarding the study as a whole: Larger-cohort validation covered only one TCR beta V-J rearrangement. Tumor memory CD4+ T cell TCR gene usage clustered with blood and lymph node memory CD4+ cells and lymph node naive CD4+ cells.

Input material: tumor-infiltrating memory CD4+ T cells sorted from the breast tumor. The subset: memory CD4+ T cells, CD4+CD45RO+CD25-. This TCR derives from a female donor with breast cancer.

CDR3 region: CASSPGWGSYNGQFF. CDR3 sequence (DNA): TGTGCCAGCAGTCCCGGTTGGGGATCCTACAATGGGCAGTTCTTC. This chain connects TRBV7-8 to TRBJ2-1; D unresolved. CDR3 length: 15 amino acids. From germline, CDR1 is SGHVS and CDR2 FQNEAQ.